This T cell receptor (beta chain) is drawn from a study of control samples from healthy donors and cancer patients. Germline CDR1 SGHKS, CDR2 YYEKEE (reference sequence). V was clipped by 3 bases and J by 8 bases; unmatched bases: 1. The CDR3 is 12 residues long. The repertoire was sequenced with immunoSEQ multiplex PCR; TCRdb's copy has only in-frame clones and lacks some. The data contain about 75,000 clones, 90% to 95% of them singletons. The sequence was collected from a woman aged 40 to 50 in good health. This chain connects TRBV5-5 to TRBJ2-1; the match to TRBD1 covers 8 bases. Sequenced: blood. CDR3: CASSWTGHEQFF. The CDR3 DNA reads TGTGCCAGCAGCTGGACAGGGCATGAGCAGTTCTTC.